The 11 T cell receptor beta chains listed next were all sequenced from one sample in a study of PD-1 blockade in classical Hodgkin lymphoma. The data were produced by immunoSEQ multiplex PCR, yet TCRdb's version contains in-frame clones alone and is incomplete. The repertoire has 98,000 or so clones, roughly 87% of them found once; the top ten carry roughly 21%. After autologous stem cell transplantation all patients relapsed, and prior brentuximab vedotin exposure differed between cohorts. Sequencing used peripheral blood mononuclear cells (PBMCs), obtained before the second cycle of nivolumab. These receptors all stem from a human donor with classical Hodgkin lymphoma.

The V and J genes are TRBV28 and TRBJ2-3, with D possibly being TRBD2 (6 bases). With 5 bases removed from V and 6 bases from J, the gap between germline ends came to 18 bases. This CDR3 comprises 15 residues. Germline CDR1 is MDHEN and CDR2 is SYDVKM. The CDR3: CASSPLARGRDTQYF. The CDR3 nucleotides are TGTGCCAGCAGTCCCCTAGCGAGAGGCCGGGATACGCAGTATTTT. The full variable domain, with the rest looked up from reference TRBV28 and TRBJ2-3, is DVKVTQSSRYLVKRTGEKVFLECVQDMDHENMFWYRQDPGLGLRLIYFSYDVKMKEKGDIPEGYSVSREKKERFSLILESASTNQTSMYLCASSPLARGRDTQYFGPGTRLTVL.

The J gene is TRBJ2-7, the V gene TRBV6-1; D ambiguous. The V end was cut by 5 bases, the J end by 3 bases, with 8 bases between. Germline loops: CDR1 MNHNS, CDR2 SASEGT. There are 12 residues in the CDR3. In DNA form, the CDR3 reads TGTGCCAGCAGTTCAAAAAGCTACGAGCAGTACTTC. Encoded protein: CASSSKSYEQYF.

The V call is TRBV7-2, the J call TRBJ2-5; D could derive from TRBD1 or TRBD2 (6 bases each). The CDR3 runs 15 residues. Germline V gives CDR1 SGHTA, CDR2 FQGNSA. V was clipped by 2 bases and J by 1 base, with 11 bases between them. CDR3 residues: CASSLLWGAQETQYF. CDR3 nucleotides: TGTGCCAGCAGCTTACTTTGGGGGGCCCAAGAGACCCAGTACTTC.

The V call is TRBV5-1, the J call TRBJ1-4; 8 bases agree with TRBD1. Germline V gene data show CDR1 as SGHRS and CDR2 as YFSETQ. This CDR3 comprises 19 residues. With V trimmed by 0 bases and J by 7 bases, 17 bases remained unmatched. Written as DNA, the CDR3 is TGCGCCAGCAGCTTGGCTTTTGGCGGGACAGGCCGCAATACTGAAAAACTGTTTTTT. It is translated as CASSLAFGGTGRNTEKLFF.

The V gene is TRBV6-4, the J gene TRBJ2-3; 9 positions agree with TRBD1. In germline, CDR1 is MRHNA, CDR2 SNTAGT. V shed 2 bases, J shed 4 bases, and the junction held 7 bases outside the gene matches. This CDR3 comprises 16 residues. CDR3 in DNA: TGTGCCAGCAGTGACCATGGACAGGGGAGTTCAGATACGCAGTATTTT. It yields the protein CASSDHGQGSSDTQYF.

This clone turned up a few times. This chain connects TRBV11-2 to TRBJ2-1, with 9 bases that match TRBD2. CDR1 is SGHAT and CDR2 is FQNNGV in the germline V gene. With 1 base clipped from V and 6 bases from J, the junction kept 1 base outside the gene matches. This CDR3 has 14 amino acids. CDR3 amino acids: CASSLVAGVNEQFF. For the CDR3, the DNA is TGTGCCAGCAGCTTAGTAGCGGGAGTCAATGAGCAGTTCTTC.

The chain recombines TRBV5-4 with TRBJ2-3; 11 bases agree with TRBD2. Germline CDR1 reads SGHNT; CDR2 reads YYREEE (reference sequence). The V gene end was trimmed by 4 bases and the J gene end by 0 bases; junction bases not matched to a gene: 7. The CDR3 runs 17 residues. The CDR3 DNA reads TGTGCCAGCAGCGGAGGGACTAGCGGATCTAGCACAGATACGCAGTATTTT. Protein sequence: CASSGGTSGSSTDTQYF.

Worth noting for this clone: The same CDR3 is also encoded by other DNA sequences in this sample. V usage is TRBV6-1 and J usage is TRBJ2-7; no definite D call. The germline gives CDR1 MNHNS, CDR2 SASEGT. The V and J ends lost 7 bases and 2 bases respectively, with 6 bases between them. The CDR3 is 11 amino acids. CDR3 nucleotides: TGTGCCAGCAAGGATCCCTACGAGCAGTACTTC. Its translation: CASKDPYEQYF.

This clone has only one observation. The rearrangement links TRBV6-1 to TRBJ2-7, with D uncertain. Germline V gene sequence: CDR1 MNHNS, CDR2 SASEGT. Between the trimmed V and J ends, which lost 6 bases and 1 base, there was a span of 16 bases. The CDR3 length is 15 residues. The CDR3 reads CASSHRVQISYEQYF. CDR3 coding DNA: TGTGCCAGCAGCCATCGGGTACAGATTTCCTACGAGCAGTACTTC.

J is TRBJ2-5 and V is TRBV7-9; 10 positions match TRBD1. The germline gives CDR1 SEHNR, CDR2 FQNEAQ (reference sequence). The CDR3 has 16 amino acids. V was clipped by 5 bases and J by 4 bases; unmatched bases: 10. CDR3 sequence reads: CASSRTGTGAGETQYF. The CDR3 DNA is TGTGCCAGCAGCCGCACCGGGACAGGGGCAGGAGAGACCCAGTACTTC.

The CDR3 protein is CASSLAGPGGDTQYF. The CDR3 DNA follows: TGTGCCAGCAGCTTGGCCGGGCCGGGCGGCGATACGCAGTATTTT. This sequence joins TRBV5-5 and TRBJ2-3; the D is unclear. The CDR3 is 15 residues long. V lost 0 bases and J 6 bases, leaving 14 bases between the germline ends. The germline V gene has CDR1 SGHKS and CDR2 YYEKEE (reference sequence).